These 9 T cell receptor beta chains share one sample of origin, sequenced in a study of response to subunit inactivated influenza vaccine. Each CDR3 protein gets one entry after TCRdb re-called the RT-PCR reads with MiXCR. The repertoire holds hundreds of thousands of distinct CDR3 sequences, with approximately 15% as singletons. Source: PBMCs from blood, taken roughly 15 days before vaccination. Receptors were obtained from a man aged 45-65 years who received an inactivated influenza vaccine.

In its sample, this clonotype was seen many times. The rearrangement links TRBV5-1 to TRBJ1-4; 10 bases line up with TRBD1. Per germline, CDR1 SGHRS and CDR2 YFSETQ. The CDR3 runs 16 residues. Trimming removed 4 bases from V and 0 bases from J; junction bases left unmatched: 3. CDR3 bases: TGCGCCAGCAGCGACAGGGGGCACGCAACTAATGAAAAACTGTTTTTT. This gives the protein CASSDRGHATNEKLFF.

J is TRBJ1-2 and V is TRBV10-3, with D perhaps TRBD1 (5 bases). There are 13 residues in the CDR3. Trimming removed 7 bases at V and 5 bases at J, with 14 bases between. The germline V gene has CDR1 ENHRY and CDR2 SYGVKD. Here the CDR3 DNA reads TGTGCCATCACCACGGGACGGAGGTATGGCTACACCTTC. Protein: CAITTGRRYGYTF.

Only a few counts were recorded for this clonotype. This rearrangement joins TRBV7-6 to TRBJ1-2; TRBD1 matches at 7 bases. Trimming cost V 1 base and J 2 bases; bases outside gene matches: 7. Germline V CDR1 and CDR2: SGHVS, FNYEAQ. CDR3 length: 16 amino acids. CDR3 amino acids: CASSLVSGGGNYGYTF. As DNA, the CDR3 is TGTGCCAGCAGCTTAGTGTCGGGAGGGGGCAACTATGGCTACACCTTC.

The rearrangement links TRBV19 to TRBJ2-7; D unresolved. The CDR3 covers 15 residues. Germline V gene lookup returns CDR1 LNHDA and CDR2 SQIVND (reference sequence). Trimming took 5 bases from V and 3 from J, leaving 17 bases between them. The CDR3 loop reads CASSETGSRIYEQYF. Here the CDR3 DNA reads TGTGCCAGTAGTGAAACCGGGTCTAGAATCTACGAGCAGTACTTC.

The chain couples TRBV4-2 to TRBJ2-6; D ambiguous. Germline V gene sequence: CDR1 LGHNA, CDR2 YNFKEQ. Trimming took 0 bases from V and 2 from J, leaving 11 bases between them. There are 17 residues in the CDR3. The chain's CDR3 is CASSQDSSVAGANVLTF. The CDR3 nucleotides are TGTGCCAGCAGCCAAGATTCTTCGGTAGCTGGGGCCAACGTCCTGACTTTC.

This sequence joins TRBV19 and TRBJ2-2; TRBD1 agrees at 12 bases. The trim removed 6 bases at V and 10 bases at J, leaving 12 bases unmatched. The V gene's germline CDR1 is LNHDA and CDR2 SQIVND (reference sequence). This CDR3 is built from 16 residues. CDR3 protein: CASRQLRDRGLAELFF. The CDR3 bases are TGTGCCAGTAGACAGCTAAGGGACAGGGGGCTGGCGGAGCTGTTTTTT.

This chain uses TRBV7-2 with TRBJ1-4; 7 bases are a match to TRBD1. V lost 4 bases and J lost 11; bases outside the gene matches: 7. Germline V gene data show CDR1 as SGHTA and CDR2 as FQGNSA. This CDR3 is 13 amino acids long. The CDR3 spells CASSSNDRAKLFF. CDR3 bases: TGTGCCAGCAGCTCCAACGACAGGGCGAAACTGTTTTTT.

This clonotype was seen many times. The chain has TRBV27 and TRBJ2-1; 10 bases align to TRBD1. Unmatched junction bases numbered 12, after V lost 7 bases and J lost 0 bases. From germline, CDR1 is MNHEY and CDR2 SMNVEV (reference sequence). CDR3 size: 18 residues. CDR3 sequence (DNA): TGTGCCAGCACCCGGGACAGGGGTGGGGCTAGCTCCTACAATGAGCAGTTCTTC. Translating gives CASTRDRGGASSYNEQFF.

This clonotype turned up a few times. The chain is built from TRBV9 and TRBJ1-5, with D possibly being TRBD1 (6 bases). V was shortened by 0 bases and J by 7 bases, with 14 bases between the two germline ends. Germline-derived CDR1 and CDR2 are SGDLS and YYNGEE. The CDR3 consists of 15 residues. This CDR3 is CASSVGGQGGQPQHF. The CDR3 region has the DNA TGTGCCAGCAGCGTAGGGGGGCAGGGTGGCCAGCCCCAGCATTTT.